The source of this T cell receptor (beta chain) is a study of blood T cell repertoires in COVID-19. The overall study: COVID-19 samples from acute and convalescent phases originated in the United States, Italy and Spain. The analysed material was cDNA or gDNA that came from T cells, B-cell-depleted T cells, or PBMCs.

The germline CDR1 and CDR2 sequences are MGHRA and YSYEKL. Between the trimmed V and J ends, which lost 1 base and 5 bases, there was a span of 15 bases. CDR3 length: 16 residues. Seattle patient enrollment occurred during active infection, with longitudinal follow-up thereafter. As processed by the authors: By means of reference gene primer amplification, nucleated cell counts were estimated. The table came from immunoSEQ multiplex PCR; TCRdb's copy has only in-frame clones and leaves some out. The V and J calls and the clone size are those of that table, but D and trimming were determined from the DNA. Seen here are around 60,000 clones, about 80% observed once, and the top ten hold about 20%.

Source material: peripheral blood. The TCR comes from a man aged 25 to 40 with COVID-19, enrolled during active disease. The rearrangement uses TRBV4-1 and TRBJ2-1, with a tentative D call TRBD1 (5 bases). CDR3 nucleotides: TGCGCCAGCAGCCAAGCTCTAATGACAGCTAACAATGAGCAGTTCTTC. This codes for CASSQALMTANNEQFF.